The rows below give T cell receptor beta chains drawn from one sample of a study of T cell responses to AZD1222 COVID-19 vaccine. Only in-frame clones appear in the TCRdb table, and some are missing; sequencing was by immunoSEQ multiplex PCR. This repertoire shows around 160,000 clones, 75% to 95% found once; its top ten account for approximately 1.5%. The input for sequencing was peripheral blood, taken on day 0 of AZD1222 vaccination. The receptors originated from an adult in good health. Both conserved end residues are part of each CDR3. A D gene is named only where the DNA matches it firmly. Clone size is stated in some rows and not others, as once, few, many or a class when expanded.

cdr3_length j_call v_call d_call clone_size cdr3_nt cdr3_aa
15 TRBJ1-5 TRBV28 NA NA TGTGCCAGCAGTGGAACAGGGACCTACGGTCAGCCCCAGCATTTT CASSGTGTYGQPQHF
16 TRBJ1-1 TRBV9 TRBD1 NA TGTGCCAGCAGCGTCTCGACAGGGGGAGTGAACACTGAAGCTTTCTTT CASSVSTGGVNTEAFF
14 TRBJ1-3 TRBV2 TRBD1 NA TGTGCCAGCAGGGAAGACAGGGTTCGAGACACCATATATTTT CASREDRVRDTIYF
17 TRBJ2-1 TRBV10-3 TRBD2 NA TGTGCCATCAGTGAGGCAACGGGGCGGGAGTTTAACAATGAGCAGTTCTTC CAISEATGREFNNEQFF
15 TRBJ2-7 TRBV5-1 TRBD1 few TGCGCCAGCAGCCCCTGGCCGGGACAGGGGTACGAGCAGTACTTC CASSPWPGQGYEQYF
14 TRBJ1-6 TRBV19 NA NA TGTGCCAGTAGAACAGGGACCGCCAATTCACCCCTCCACTTT CASRTGTANSPLHF
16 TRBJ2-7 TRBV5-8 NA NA TGTGCCAGCAGCTTTCTAAGAAGGACAGCCGCCTACGAGCAGTACTTC CASSFLRRTAAYEQYF
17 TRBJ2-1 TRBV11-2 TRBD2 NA TGTGCCAGCAGCTTAGGTAGGGAGGGCTCCTCTTACAATGAGCAGTTCTTC CASSLGREGSSYNEQFF
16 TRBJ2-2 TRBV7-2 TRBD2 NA TGTGCCAGCAGCCTTCGACTAGCGGGCACCACCGGGGAGCTGTTTTTT CASSLRLAGTTGELFF
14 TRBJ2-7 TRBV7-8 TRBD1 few TGTGCCAGCAGTTCGGACAGGGGGCCCTACGAGCAGTACTTC CASSSDRGPYEQYF
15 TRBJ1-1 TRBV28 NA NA TGTGCCAGCAGTTTATGGGGCCAAATGAACACTGAAGCTTTCTTT CASSLWGQMNTEAFF
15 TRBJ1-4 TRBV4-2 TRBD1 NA TGTGCCAGCAGCCAAGTACAGGGGGCTCGAGAAAAACTGTTTTTT CASSQVQGAREKLFF
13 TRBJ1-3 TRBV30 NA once TGTGCCTGGAGTTCGGGTTATGAAAACACCATATATTTT CAWSSGYENTIYF